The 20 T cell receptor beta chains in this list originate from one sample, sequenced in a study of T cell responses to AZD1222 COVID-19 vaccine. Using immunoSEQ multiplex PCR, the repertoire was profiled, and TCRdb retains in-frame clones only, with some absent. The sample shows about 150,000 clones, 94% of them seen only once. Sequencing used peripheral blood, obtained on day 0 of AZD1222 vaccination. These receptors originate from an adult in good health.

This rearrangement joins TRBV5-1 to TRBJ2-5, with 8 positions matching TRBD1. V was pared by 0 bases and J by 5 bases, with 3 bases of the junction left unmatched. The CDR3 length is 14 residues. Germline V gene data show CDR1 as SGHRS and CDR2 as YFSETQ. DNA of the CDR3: TGCGCCAGCAGCTTGGGACAGGGGCTGGAGACCCAGTACTTC. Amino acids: CASSLGQGLETQYF.

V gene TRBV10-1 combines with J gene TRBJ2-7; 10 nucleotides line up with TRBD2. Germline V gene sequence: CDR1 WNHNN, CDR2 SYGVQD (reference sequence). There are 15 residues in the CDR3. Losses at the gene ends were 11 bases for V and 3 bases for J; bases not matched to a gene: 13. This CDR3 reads CAPPLAGASHYEQYV. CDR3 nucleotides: TGCGCCCCCCCCCTAGCGGGGGCTTCTCACTACGAGCAGTACGTC.

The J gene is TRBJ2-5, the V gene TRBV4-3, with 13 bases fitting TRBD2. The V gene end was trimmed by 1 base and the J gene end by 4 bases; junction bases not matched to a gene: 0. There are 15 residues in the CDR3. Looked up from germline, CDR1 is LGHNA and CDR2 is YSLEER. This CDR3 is CASSQGLAGGETQYF. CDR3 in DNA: TGCGCCAGCAGCCAAGGACTAGCGGGAGGAGAGACCCAGTACTTC.

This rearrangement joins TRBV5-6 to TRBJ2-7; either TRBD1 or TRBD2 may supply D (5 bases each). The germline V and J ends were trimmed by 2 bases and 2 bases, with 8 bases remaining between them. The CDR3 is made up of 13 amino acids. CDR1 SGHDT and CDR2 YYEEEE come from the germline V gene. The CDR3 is CASSFGATYEQYV. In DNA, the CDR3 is TGTGCCAGCAGCTTCGGGGCTACCTACGAGCAGTACGTC.

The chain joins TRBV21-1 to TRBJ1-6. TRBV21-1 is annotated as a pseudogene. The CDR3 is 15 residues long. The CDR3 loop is CASSTTGRYNSPLHF. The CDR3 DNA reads TGTGCCAGCAGCACCACCGGGCGCTATAATTCACCCCTCCACTTT.

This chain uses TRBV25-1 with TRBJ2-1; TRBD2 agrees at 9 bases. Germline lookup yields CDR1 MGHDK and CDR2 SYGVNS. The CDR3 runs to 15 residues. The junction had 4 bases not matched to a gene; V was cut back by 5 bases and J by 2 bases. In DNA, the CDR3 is TGTGCCAGCAGTCATAGCGGGGGCACCTACAATGAGCAGTTCTTC. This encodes CASSHSGGTYNEQFF.

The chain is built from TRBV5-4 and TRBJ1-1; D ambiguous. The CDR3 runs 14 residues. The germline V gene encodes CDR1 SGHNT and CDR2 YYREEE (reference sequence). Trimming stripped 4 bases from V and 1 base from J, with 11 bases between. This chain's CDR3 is CASSPREPNTEAFF. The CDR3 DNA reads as TGTGCCAGCAGCCCCCGGGAGCCGAACACTGAAGCTTTCTTT.

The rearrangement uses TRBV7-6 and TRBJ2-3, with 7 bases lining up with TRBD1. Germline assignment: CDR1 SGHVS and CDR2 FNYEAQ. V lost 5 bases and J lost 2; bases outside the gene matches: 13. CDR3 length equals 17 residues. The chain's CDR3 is CASSKRAGTEITDTQYF. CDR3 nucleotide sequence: TGTGCCAGCAGCAAACGAGCCGGGACAGAGATCACAGATACGCAGTATTTT.

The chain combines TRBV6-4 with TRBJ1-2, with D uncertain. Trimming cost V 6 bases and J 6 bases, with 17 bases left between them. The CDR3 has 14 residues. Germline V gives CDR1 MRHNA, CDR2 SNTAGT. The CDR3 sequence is CASRPTEGGHGYTF. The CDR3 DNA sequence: TGTGCCAGCAGACCGACGGAAGGCGGCCATGGCTACACCTTC.

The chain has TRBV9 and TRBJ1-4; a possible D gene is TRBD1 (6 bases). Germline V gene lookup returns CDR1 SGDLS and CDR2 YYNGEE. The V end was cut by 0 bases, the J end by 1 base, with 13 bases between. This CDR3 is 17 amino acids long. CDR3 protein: CASSVEPQGRTNEKLFF. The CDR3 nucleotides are TGTGCCAGCAGCGTAGAACCCCAGGGGCGAACTAATGAAAAACTGTTTTTT.

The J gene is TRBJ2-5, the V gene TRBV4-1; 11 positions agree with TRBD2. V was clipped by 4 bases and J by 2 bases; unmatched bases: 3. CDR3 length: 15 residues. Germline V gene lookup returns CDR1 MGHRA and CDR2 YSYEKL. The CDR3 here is CASSPGTSGQETQYF. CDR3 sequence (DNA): TGCGCCAGCAGCCCCGGGACTAGCGGTCAAGAGACCCAGTACTTC.

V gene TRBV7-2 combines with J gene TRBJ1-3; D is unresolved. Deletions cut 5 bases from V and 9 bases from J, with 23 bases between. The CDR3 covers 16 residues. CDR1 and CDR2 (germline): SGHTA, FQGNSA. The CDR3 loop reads CASSPQPPPYGGTIYF. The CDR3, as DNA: TGTGCCAGCAGCCCCCAGCCCCCTCCCTATGGAGGCACCATATATTTT. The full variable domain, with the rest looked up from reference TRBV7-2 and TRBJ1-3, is GAGVSQSPSNKVTEKGKDVELRCDPISGHTALYWYRQSLGQGLEFLIYFQGNSAPDKSGLPSDRFSAERTGGSVSTLTIQRTQQEDSAVYLCASSPQPPPYGGTIYFGEGSWLTVV.

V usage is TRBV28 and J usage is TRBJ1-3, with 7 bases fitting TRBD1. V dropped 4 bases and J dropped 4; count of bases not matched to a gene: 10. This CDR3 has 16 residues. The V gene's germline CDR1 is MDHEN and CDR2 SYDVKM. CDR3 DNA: TGTGCCAGCAGTTCCATCGGACAGGTGGGAGGAAACACCATATATTTT. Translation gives CASSSIGQVGGNTIYF.

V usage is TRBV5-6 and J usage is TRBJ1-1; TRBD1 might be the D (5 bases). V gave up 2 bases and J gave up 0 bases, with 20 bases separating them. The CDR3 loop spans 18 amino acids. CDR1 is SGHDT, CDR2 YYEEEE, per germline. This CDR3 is CASSLSGYVGTLNTEAFF. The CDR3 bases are TGTGCCAGCAGCTTATCAGGCTATGTTGGGACCTTGAACACTGAAGCTTTCTTT.

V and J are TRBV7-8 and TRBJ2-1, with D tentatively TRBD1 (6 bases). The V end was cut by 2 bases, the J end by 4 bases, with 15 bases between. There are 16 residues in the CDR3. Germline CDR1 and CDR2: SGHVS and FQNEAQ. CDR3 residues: CASSLRWGHSYNEQFF. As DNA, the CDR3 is TGTGCCAGCAGCTTAAGATGGGGACATTCTTACAATGAGCAGTTCTTC.

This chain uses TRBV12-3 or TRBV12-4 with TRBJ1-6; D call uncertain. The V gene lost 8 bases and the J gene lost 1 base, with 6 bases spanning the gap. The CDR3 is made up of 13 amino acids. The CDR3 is CASGRSYNSPLHF. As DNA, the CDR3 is TGTGCCAGCGGAAGGTCCTATAATTCACCCCTCCACTTT.

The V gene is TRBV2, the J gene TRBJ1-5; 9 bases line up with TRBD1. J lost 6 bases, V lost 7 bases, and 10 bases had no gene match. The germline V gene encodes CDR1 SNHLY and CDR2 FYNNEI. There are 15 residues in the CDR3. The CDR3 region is CASTPWTGASQPQHF. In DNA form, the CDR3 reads TGTGCCAGCACCCCTTGGACAGGGGCCAGTCAGCCCCAGCATTTT.

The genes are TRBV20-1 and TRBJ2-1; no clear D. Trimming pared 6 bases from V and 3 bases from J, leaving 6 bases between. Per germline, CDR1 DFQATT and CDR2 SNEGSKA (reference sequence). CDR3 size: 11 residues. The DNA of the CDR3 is TGCAGTGCCGAGATCTACAATGAGCAGTTCTTC. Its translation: CSAEIYNEQFF.

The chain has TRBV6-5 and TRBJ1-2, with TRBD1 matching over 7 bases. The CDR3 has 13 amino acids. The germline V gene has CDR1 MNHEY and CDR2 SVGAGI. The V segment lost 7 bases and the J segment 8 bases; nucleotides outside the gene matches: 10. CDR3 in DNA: TGTGCCAGCACCCGGACAGGAACGAGAGGCTACACCTTC. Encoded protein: CASTRTGTRGYTF.

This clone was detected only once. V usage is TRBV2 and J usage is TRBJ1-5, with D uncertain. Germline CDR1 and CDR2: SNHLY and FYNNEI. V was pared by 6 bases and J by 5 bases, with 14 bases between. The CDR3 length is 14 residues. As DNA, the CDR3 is TGTGCCAGCAGCACGGCTAGGATCGATCAGCCCCAGCATTTT. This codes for CASSTARIDQPQHF.